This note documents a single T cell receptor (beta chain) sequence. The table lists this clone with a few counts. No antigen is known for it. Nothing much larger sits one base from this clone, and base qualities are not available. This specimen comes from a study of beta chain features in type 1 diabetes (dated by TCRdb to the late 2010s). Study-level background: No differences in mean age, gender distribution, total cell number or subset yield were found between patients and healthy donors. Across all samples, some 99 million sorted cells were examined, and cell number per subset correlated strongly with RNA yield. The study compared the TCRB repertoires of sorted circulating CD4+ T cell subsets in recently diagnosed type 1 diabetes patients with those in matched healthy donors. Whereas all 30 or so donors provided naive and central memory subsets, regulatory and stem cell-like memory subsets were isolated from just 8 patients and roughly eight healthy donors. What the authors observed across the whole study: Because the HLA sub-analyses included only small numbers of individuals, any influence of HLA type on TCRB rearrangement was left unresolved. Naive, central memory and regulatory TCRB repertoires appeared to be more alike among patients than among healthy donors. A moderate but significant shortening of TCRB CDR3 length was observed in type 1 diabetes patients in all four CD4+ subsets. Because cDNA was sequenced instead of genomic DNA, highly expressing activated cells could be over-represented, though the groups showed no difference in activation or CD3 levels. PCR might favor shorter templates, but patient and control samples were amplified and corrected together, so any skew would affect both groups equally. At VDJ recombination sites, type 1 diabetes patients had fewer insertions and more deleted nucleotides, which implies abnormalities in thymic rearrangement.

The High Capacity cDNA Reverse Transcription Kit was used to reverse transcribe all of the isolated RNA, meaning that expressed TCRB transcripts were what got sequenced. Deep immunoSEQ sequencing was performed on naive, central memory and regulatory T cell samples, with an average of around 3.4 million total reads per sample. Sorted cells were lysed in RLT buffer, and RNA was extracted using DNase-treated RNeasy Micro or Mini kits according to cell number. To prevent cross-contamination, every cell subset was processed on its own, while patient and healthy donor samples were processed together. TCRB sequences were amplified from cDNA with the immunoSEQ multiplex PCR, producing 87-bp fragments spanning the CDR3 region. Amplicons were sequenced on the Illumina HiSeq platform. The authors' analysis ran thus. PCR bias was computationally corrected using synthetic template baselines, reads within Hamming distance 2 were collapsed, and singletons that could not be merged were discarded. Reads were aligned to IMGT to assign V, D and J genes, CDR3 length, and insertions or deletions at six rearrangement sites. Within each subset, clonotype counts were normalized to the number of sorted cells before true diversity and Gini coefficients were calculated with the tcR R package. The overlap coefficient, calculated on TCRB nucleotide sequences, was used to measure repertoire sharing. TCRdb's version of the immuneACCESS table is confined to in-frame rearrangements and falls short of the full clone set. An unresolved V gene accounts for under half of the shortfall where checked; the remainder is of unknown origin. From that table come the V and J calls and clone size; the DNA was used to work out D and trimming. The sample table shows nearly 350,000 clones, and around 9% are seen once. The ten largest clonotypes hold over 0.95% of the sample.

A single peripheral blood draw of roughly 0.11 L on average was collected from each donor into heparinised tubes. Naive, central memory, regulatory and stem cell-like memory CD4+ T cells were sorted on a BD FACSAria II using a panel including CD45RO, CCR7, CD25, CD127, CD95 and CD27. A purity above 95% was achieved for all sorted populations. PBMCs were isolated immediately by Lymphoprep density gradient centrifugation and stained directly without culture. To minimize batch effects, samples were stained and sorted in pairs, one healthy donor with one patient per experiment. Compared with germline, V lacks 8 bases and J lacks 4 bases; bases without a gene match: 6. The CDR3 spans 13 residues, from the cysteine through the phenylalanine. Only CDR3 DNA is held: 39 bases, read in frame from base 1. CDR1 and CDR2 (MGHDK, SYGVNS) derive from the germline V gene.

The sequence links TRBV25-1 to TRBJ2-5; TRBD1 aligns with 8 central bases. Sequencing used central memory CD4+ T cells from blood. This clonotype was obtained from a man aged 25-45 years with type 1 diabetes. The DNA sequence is TGTGCCAGCCTAGGACAGGGAGGAGAGACCCAGTACTTC. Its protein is CASLGQGGETQYF.